The sequence of this T cell receptor (beta chain) was determined in a study of hypomethylating agent response in myelodysplastic syndrome. Study-level information: Either azacitidine (about 75% of the 11) or decitabine (3 of 11) was given.

Profiled with immunoSEQ multiplex PCR; TCRdb holds only in-frame clones, not every one. The sample contains thousands of clones, 70% to 90% of which appear only once. Trimming stripped 5 bases from V and 2 bases from J, with 12 bases between. The CDR3 runs 15 residues. Germline V gene sequence: CDR1 SGHNT, CDR2 YENEEA. Study results and caveats: Possible novel MDS antigen recognition by shared GLIPH2 clusters needs experimental validation.

Bulk bone marrow was analyzed without sorting T-cell subsets. This clone was picked up one time. Its antigen is undetermined. Sequenced material: bone marrow, taken before or after starting hypomethylating agent treatment for myelodysplastic syndrome (not recorded which). The receptor's source is a human donor with myelodysplastic syndrome. This chain links TRBV11-3 with TRBJ2-2; tentative D call: TRBD1 (5 bases). The CDR3 spells CASSSPGINTGELFF. The CDR3 DNA reads as TGTGCCAGCAGCAGCCCAGGGATTAACACCGGGGAGCTGTTTTTT.